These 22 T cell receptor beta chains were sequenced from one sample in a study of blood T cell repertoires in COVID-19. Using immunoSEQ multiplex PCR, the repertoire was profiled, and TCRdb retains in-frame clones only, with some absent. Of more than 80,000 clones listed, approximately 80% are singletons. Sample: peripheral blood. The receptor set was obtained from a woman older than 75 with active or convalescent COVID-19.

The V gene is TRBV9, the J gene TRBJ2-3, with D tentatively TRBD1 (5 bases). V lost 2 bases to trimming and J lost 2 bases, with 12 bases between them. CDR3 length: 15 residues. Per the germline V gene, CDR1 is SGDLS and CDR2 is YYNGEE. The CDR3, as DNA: TGTGCCAGCAGCGTTTCAGCAGGGCCCACAGATACGCAGTATTTT. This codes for CASSVSAGPTDTQYF.

CDR3 in DNA: TGCGCCAGCAGCTTTACAGGAGGGTCCTACGAGCAGTACTTC. Translation: CASSFTGGSYEQYF. J is TRBJ2-7 and V is TRBV5-1; a possible D gene is TRBD2 (6 bases). This CDR3 region has 14 residues. Germline CDR1 and CDR2: SGHRS and YFSETQ. V was pared by 2 bases and J by 1 base, with 10 bases between.

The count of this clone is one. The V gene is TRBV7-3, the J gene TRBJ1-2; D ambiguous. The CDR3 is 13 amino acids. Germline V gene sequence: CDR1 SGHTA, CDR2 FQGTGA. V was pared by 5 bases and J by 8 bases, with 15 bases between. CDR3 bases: TGTGCCAGCAGCCCCTCTGAGGTGGTGGGCTACACCTTC. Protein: CASSPSEVVGYTF.

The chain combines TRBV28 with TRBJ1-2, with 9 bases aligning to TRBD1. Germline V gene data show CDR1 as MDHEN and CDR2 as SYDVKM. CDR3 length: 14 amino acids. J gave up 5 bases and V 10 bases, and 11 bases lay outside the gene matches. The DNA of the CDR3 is TGTGCCATCGGTTTGGGACAGGGATTATATGGCTACACCTTC. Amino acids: CAIGLGQGLYGYTF.

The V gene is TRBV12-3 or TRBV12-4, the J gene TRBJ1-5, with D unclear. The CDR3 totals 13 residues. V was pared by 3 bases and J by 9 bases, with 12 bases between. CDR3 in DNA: TGTGCCAGCAGTTTTGAGTTCGGAGCGCCCCAGCATTTT. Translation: CASSFEFGAPQHF.

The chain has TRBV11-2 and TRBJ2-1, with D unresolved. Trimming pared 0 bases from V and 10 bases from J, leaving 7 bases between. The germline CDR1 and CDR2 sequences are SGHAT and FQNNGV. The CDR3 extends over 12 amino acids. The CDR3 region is CASSLDQAEQFF. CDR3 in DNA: TGTGCCAGCAGCTTAGATCAAGCAGAGCAGTTCTTC.

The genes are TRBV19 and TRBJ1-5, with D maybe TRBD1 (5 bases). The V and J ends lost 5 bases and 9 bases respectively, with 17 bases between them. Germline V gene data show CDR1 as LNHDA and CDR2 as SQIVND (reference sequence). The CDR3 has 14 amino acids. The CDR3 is CASSSFRKGAPQHF. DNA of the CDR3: TGTGCCAGTAGTTCCTTCAGGAAAGGGGCGCCCCAGCATTTT.

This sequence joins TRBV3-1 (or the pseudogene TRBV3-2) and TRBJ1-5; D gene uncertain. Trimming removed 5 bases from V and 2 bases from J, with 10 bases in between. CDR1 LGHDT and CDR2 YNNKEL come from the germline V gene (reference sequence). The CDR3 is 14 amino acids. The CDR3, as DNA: TGTGCCAGCAGCGCGGCGGTACGCAATCAGCCCCAGCATTTT. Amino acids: CASSAAVRNQPQHF.

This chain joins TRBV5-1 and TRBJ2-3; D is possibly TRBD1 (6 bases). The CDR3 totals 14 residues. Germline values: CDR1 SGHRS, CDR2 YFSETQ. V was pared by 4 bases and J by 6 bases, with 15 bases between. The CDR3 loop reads CASSPAGVRDTQYF. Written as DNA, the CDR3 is TGCGCCAGCAGCCCGGCAGGGGTCAGGGATACGCAGTATTTT.

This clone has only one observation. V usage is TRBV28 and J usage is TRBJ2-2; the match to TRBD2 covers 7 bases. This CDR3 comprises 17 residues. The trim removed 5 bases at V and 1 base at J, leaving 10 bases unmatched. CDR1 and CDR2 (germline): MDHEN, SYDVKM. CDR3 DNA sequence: TGTGCCAGCAGTCCGTGGGGAGGGGCGATGAACACCGGGGAGCTGTTTTTT. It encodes CASSPWGGAMNTGELFF.

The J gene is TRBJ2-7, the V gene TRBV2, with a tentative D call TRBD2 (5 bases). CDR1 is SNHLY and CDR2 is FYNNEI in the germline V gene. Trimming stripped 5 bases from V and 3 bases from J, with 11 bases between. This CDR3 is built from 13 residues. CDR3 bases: TGTGCCAGCAGTACCGGGGAGATCTACGAGCAGTACTTC. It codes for CASSTGEIYEQYF.

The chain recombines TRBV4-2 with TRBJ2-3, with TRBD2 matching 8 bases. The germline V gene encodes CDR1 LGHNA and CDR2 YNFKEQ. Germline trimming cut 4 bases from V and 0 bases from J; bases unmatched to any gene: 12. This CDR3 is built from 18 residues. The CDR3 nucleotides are TGTGCCAGCAGCCGAGCCGAACTAGCGGTAACTAGCACAGATACGCAGTATTTT. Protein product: CASSRAELAVTSTDTQYF.

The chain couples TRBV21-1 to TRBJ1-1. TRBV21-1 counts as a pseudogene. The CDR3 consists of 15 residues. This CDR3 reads CASSKEPGWNTEAFF. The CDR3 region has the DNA TGTGCCAGCAGCAAAGAACCGGGGTGGAACACTGAAGCTTTCTTT.

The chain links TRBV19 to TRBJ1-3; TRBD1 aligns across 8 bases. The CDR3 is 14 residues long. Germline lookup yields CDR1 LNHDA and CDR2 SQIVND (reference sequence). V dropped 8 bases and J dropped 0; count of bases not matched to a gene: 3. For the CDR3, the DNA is TGTGCCAGTGGGGACAGGATCTCTGGAAACACCATATATTTT. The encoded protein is CASGDRISGNTIYF.

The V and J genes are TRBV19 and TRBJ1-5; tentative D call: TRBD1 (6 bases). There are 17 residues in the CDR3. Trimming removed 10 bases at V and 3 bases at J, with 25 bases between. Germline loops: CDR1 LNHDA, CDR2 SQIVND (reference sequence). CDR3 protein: CATEGRGQRGFNQPQHF. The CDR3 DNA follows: TGTGCCACAGAGGGCAGGGGTCAAAGGGGATTCAATCAGCCCCAGCATTTT. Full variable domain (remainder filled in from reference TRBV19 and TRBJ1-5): DGGITQSPKYLFRKEGQNVTLSCEQNLNHDAMYWYRQDPGQGLRLIYYSQIVNDFQKGDIAEGYSVSREKKESFPLTVTSAQKNPTAFYLCATEGRGQRGFNQPQHFGDGTRLSIL.

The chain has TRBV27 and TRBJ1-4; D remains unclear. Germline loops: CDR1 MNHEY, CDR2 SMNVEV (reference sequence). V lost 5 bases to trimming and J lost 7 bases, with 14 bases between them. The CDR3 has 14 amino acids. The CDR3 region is CASSPLGPGEKLFF. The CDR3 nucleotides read TGTGCCAGCAGTCCCCTAGGTCCGGGTGAAAAACTGTTTTTT.

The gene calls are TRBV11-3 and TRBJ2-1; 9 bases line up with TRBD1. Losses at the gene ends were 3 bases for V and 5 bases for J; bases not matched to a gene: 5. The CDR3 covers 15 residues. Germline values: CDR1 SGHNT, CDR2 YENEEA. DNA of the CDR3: TGTGCCAGCAGCTTGAGGACAGGGGAGAACAATGAGCAGTTCTTC. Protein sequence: CASSLRTGENNEQFF.

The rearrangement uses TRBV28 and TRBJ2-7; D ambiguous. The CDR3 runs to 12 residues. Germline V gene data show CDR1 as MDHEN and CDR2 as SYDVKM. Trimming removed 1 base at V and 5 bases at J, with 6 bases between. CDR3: CASSLLQDEQYF. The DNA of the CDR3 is TGTGCCAGCAGTTTATTACAAGACGAGCAGTACTTC.

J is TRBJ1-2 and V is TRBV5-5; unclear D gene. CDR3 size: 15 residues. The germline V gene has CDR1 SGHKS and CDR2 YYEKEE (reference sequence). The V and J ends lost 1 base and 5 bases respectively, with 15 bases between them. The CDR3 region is CASSLQVTFAYGYTF. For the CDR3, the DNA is TGTGCCAGCAGCTTGCAGGTCACTTTCGCGTATGGCTACACCTTC.

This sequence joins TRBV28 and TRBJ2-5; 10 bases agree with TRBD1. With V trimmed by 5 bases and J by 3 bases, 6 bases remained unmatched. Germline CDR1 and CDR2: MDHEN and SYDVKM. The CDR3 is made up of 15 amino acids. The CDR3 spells CASSTPGQGKETQYF. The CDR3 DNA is TGTGCCAGCAGTACACCGGGACAGGGGAAAGAGACCCAGTACTTC.

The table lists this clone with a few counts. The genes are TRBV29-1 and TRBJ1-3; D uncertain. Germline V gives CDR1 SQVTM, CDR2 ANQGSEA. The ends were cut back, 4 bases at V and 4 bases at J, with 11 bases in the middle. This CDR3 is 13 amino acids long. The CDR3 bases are TGCAGCGTTGCCTTACAGAGAGGAAACACCATATATTTT. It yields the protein CSVALQRGNTIYF.

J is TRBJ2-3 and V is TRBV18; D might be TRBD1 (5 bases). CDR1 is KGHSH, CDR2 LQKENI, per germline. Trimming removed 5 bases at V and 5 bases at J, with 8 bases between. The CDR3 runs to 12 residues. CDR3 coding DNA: TGTGCCAGCTCAGACAGAAGAGATACGCAGTATTTT. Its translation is CASSDRRDTQYF.